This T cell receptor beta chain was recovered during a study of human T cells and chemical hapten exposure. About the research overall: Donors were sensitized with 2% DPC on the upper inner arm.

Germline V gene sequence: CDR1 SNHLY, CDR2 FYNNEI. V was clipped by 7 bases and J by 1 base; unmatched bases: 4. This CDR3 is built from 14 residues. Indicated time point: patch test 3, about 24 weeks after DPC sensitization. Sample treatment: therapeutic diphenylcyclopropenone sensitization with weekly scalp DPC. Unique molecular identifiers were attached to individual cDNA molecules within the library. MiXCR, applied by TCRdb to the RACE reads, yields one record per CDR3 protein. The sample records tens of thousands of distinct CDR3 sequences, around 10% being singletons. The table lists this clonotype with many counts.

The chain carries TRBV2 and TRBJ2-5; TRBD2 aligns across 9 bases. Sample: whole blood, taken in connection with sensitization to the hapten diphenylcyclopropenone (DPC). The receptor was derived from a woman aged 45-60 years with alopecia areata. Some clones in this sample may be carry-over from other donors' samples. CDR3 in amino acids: CASNPTSGQETQYF. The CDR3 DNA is TGTGCCAGCAACCCGACTAGCGGCCAAGAGACCCAGTACTTC.